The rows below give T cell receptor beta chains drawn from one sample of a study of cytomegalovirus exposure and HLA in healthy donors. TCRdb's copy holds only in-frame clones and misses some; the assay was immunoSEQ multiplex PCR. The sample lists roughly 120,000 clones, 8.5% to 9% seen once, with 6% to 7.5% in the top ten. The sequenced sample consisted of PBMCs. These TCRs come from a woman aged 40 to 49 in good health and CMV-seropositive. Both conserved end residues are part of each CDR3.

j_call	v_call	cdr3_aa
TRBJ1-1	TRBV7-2	CASRAQVNTEAFF
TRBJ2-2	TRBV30	CAWSAGLAVTGELFF
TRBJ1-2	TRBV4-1	CASSQDRTDHGYTF
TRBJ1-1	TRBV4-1	CASSQDQGAEAFF
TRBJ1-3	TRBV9	CASSVRAGNTIYF
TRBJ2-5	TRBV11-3	CASSTDSLEAQYF
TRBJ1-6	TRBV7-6	CASSLARDSPLHF
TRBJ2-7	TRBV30	CAWDGDRGDEQYF
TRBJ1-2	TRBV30	CAWDRDRGLQGYTF
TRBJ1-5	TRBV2	CASRSDRGLGNQPQHF
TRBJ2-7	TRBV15	CATSRDRGGPYEQYF
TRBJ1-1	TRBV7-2	CASSLQGAVNTEAFF
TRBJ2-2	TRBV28	CASSPTEGKNGELFF
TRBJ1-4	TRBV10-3	CAISESQGASPEKLFF
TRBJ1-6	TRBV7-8	CASSPRGGENSPLHF
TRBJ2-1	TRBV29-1	CSVDKLAGLSSYNEQFF
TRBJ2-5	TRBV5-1	CASSLSETQYF
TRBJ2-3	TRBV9	CASSVQRGATDTQYF
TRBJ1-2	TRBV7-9	CASSPGQHNYGYTF
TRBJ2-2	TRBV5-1	CASSFIGTGIPGELFF
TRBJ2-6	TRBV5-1	CASREGTQVLTF
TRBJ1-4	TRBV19	CASWTGGRVSTNEKLFF
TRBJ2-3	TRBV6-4	CASSDSEVDTQYF
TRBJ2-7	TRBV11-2	CASSLVEASEQYF
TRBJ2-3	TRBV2	CASSRQVTDTQYF
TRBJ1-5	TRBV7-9	CASSRGIAGNQPQHF
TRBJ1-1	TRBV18	CASSPPSLSRNTEAFF
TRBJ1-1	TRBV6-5	CASSRGGVGEAFF
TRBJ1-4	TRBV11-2	CASSLAGGTNEKLFF